One and the same sample provided the 28 T cell receptor beta chains below, sequenced in a study of radiotherapy plus CTLA-4 blockade in lung cancer. Using immunoSEQ multiplex PCR, the repertoire was profiled, and TCRdb retains in-frame clones only, with some absent. The sample lists roughly 42,000 clones; 75% to 80% were seen once. The starting material was peripheral blood, obtained from a patient treated with radiotherapy plus ipilimumab. Receptors were obtained from a human donor with non-small cell lung cancer that progressed on radiotherapy plus ipilimumab.

The gene calls are TRBV5-6 and TRBJ1-1; no reliable D call. Per germline, CDR1 SGHDT and CDR2 YYEEEE. This CDR3 is 15 amino acids long. V was shortened by 4 bases and J by 4 bases, with 17 bases between the two germline ends. The CDR3 bases are TGTGCCAGCAGCCTCTGGCCCAGTCGGGGCACTGAAGCTTTCTTT. Its protein is CASSLWPSRGTEAFF.

The V and J genes are TRBV5-4 and TRBJ2-7; 8 bases are a match to TRBD1. Germline CDR1 is SGHNT and CDR2 is YYREEE (reference sequence). This CDR3 has 14 residues. J gave up 2 bases and V 1 base, and 2 bases lay outside the gene matches. The CDR3 sequence is CASSLRQGPYEQYF. The CDR3 region has the DNA TGTGCCAGCAGCTTGCGACAGGGGCCCTACGAGCAGTACTTC.

V usage is TRBV7-2 and J usage is TRBJ2-5; D not resolved. Germline V gene data show CDR1 as SGHTA and CDR2 as FQGNSA. The CDR3 consists of 12 residues. V shed 3 bases and J shed 5 bases, with 7 bases lying between them. CDR3 residues: CASSLRMETQYF. The CDR3 DNA follows: TGTGCCAGCAGCTTGAGGATGGAGACCCAGTACTTC.

Points on this clone: The identical CDR3 is also encoded by other nucleotide sequences in the sample. V usage is TRBV9 and J usage is TRBJ1-4, with TRBD1 as a possible D gene (5 bases). The V gene's germline CDR1 is SGDLS and CDR2 YYNGEE. The ends were cut back, 0 bases at V and 3 bases at J, with 6 bases in the middle. The CDR3 length is 14 residues. CDR3 sequence (DNA): TGTGCCAGCAGCGTAGCGGGGGCTAATGAAAAACTGTTTTTT. Translated: CASSVAGANEKLFF.

The CDR3, as DNA: TGTGCCAGCTCACCGGGGGACAGGGGATCTAACTATGGCTACACCTTC. Translated, it gives CASSPGDRGSNYGYTF. The J gene is TRBJ1-2, the V gene TRBV18, with 10 bases matching TRBD1. Trimming cost V 3 bases and J 0 bases; bases outside gene matches: 4. The CDR3 covers 16 residues. Germline V gives CDR1 KGHSH, CDR2 LQKENI.

This chain connects TRBV4-1 to TRBJ1-5, with 7 bases fitting TRBD1. The ends lost 3 bases at V and 3 bases at J; junction bases unmatched: 8. This CDR3 is 16 amino acids long. Per the germline V gene, CDR1 is MGHRA and CDR2 is YSYEKL. The CDR3 loop is CASSQEPGQPNQPQHF. The CDR3 DNA reads as TGCGCCAGCAGCCAGGAACCGGGACAGCCCAATCAGCCCCAGCATTTT.

On this clone itself: A read error may produce the germline difference seen at one junction end. This sample also contains other DNA sequences that code for the same CDR3. The V call is TRBV5-1, the J call TRBJ1-2, with 11 bases lining up with TRBD1. The CDR3 has 14 amino acids. Germline loops: CDR1 SGHRS, CDR2 YFSETQ. The CDR3 coding sequence is TGCGCCAGCGGTCCAGGACAGGGGGCGGATGGTTACACCTTC. Translation gives CASGPGQGADGYTF.

CDR3 nucleotides: TGTGCCAGTAGTCCGGGACAGGGGTCGGAGACCCAGTACTTC. Residues: CASSPGQGSETQYF. The gene calls are TRBV19 and TRBJ2-5; 10 bases map to TRBD1. Germline V CDR1 and CDR2: LNHDA, SQIVND (reference sequence). The CDR3 is 14 amino acids. The V and J ends lost 5 bases and 5 bases, in that order; junction bases with no gene match: 5.

The chain recombines TRBV14 with TRBJ2-7; D not resolved. V shed 4 bases and J shed 12 bases, with 22 bases lying between them. Per germline, CDR1 SGHDN and CDR2 FVKESK. The CDR3 extends over 14 amino acids. The CDR3 spells CASSPSALLAIPYF. CDR3 nucleotides: TGTGCCAGCAGCCCAAGTGCCCTCCTCGCGATTCCGTACTTC.

This rearrangement joins TRBV5-1 to TRBJ1-1; D gene uncertain. The V end was cut by 1 base, the J end by 1 base, with 11 bases between. Germline lookup yields CDR1 SGHRS and CDR2 YFSETQ. The length of the CDR3 is 15 residues. DNA of the CDR3: TGCGCCAGCAGCTTGACGGGTTCCACGAACACTGAAGCTTTCTTT. Translating it yields CASSLTGSTNTEAFF.

The chain uses TRBV5-4 and TRBJ1-2; perhaps TRBD1 as D (5 bases). V was cut by 1 base and J by 0 bases, with 7 bases left in between. CDR3 size: 14 residues. CDR1 is SGHNT and CDR2 is YYREEE in the germline V gene (reference sequence). CDR3 coding DNA: TGTGCCAGCAGCTTGAAGGGGCCTAACTATGGCTACACCTTC. Translation: CASSLKGPNYGYTF.

The table lists this clone with a few counts. This chain joins TRBV2 and TRBJ2-1; TRBD2 agrees at 10 bases. Per germline, CDR1 SNHLY and CDR2 FYNNEI. This CDR3 comprises 16 residues. Trimming at V came to 1 base and at J to 7 bases, leaving 7 bases not matched to a gene. CDR3: CASSEGLAGGTNEQFF. Here the CDR3 DNA reads TGTGCCAGCAGTGAAGGGTTAGCGGGGGGTACAAATGAGCAGTTCTTC.

This rearrangement joins TRBV7-2 to TRBJ2-7; D perhaps matches TRBD2 (5 bases). V dropped 1 base and J dropped 7 bases, with 11 bases sitting between them. The germline gives CDR1 SGHTA, CDR2 FQGNSA. This CDR3 is 13 amino acids long. CDR3 DNA: TGTGCCAGCAGCTTAGGGCAGAGAGGGGAGCAGTACTTC. The encoded protein is CASSLGQRGEQYF.

The chain employs TRBV11-1 and TRBJ1-1; 9 bases agree with TRBD1. Trimming at V came to 9 bases and at J to 0 bases, leaving 11 bases not matched to a gene. The CDR3 runs to 16 residues. Per germline, CDR1 SGHAT and CDR2 FQDESV (reference sequence). The CDR3 DNA reads TGTGCCAGTTACGCGGGGACAGGGCTTGTGAACACTGAAGCTTTCTTT. This translates into CASYAGTGLVNTEAFF.

This clone was detected once. This chain links TRBV6-5 with TRBJ1-2; D is unclear. This CDR3 has 12 amino acids. Germline values: CDR1 MNHEY, CDR2 SVGAGI. Between the trimmed V and J ends, which lost 7 bases and 2 bases, there was a span of 8 bases. CDR3 in amino acids: CASIHANYGYTF. The CDR3 DNA is TGTGCCAGCATTCACGCGAACTATGGCTACACCTTC.

This chain uses TRBV2 with TRBJ1-2; no definite D call. Trimming took 0 bases from V and 0 from J, leaving 5 bases between them. The CDR3 has 14 amino acids. Germline V CDR1 and CDR2: SNHLY, FYNNEI. CDR3 region: CASSEALSNYGYTF. For the CDR3, the DNA is TGTGCCAGCAGTGAAGCCTTATCTAACTATGGCTACACCTTC.

As to this clone: The sample carries other DNA sequences with the same CDR3. V and J are TRBV7-8 and TRBJ1-5, with TRBD1 matching over 10 bases. Germline CDR1 is SGHVS and CDR2 is FQNEAQ. This CDR3 contains 16 residues. With V trimmed by 3 bases and J by 5 bases, 7 bases remained unmatched. The CDR3 DNA reads TGTGCCAGCAGCTTGTGGAGGGGACAGGGGCATCAGCCCCAGCATTTT. Its protein product is CASSLWRGQGHQPQHF.

This clone has more than one count but fewer than ten. The J gene is TRBJ1-6, the V gene TRBV19; 10 bases align to TRBD1. Unmatched junction bases numbered 4, after V lost 7 bases and J lost 7 bases. There are 14 residues in the CDR3. The germline gives CDR1 LNHDA, CDR2 SQIVND (reference sequence). CDR3 DNA sequence: TGTGCCAGTACCCCGGGACAGGGGAATTCACCCCTCCACTTT. Translating gives CASTPGQGNSPLHF. Based on the CDR3 plus reference TRBV19 and TRBJ1-6, the full variable domain is DGGITQSPKYLFRKEGQNVTLSCEQNLNHDAMYWYRQDPGQGLRLIYYSQIVNDFQKGDIAEGYSVSREKKESFPLTVTSAQKNPTAFYLCASTPGQGNSPLHFGNGTRLTVT.

CDR3 amino acids: CASSLGLLKQETQYF. CDR3 nucleotides: TGTGCCAGCAGCTTGGGGCTGTTAAAGCAAGAGACCCAGTACTTC. The chain has TRBV11-1 and TRBJ2-5, with D possibly matching TRBD1 (5 bases). There are 15 residues in the CDR3. CDR1 and CDR2 from the germline V gene are SGHAT and FQDESV (reference sequence). Trimming removed 3 bases from V and 2 bases from J, with 13 bases in between.

This clone was recorded a few times. The V and J genes are TRBV5-5 and TRBJ2-5, with TRBD2 matching 10 bases. CDR3 size: 15 residues. V lost 2 bases, J lost 2 bases, and 3 bases stayed unmatched. Germline loops: CDR1 SGHKS, CDR2 YYEKEE (reference sequence). The CDR3 DNA reads TGTGCCAGCAGCTTTTCACTAGCGGGGCAAGAGACCCAGTACTTC. It is translated as CASSFSLAGQETQYF.

The chain has TRBV28 and TRBJ1-4; D is ambiguous. From germline, CDR1 is MDHEN and CDR2 SYDVKM. CDR3 length: 13 residues. Trimming shortened V by 0 bases and J by 8 bases, and 7 bases separated the two germline ends. The CDR3 region has the DNA TGTGCCAGCAGTTTATGGGGAGAGGAAAAACTGTTTTTT. Its translation is CASSLWGEEKLFF.

This clone was recorded a few times. This chain connects TRBV5-1 to TRBJ2-5; possibly TRBD2 for D (6 bases). Trimming pared 0 bases from V and 3 bases from J, leaving 12 bases between. In germline, CDR1 is SGHRS, CDR2 YFSETQ. The CDR3 is made up of 15 amino acids. The CDR3 is CASSLDPGREETQYF. The CDR3 DNA is TGCGCCAGCAGCTTGGACCCCGGGAGAGAAGAGACCCAGTACTTC.

The chain employs TRBV23-1 and TRBJ1-2; 8 bases are shared with TRBD1. Being an ORF, TRBV23-1 has a function that is uncertain. J was trimmed by 8 bases and V by 3 bases; bases with no gene match: 8. The CDR3 has 14 residues. The CDR3 DNA reads TGCGCCAGCAGTCAGCCCAGGACAGGGTTAGGCTACACCTTC. The encoded protein is CASSQPRTGLGYTF.

V gene TRBV2 combines with J gene TRBJ2-7, with D possibly TRBD1 on 6 matching bases. V was pared by 6 bases and J by 4 bases, with 16 bases between. Germline V CDR1 and CDR2: SNHLY, FYNNEI. The CDR3 length is 14 residues. The CDR3 loop reads CASSDTGNPYEQYF. The CDR3 DNA follows: TGTGCCAGCAGCGACACAGGGAATCCGTACGAGCAGTACTTC.

This chain links TRBV6-1 with TRBJ1-3, with D hard to call. With 8 bases removed from V and 0 bases from J, the gap between germline ends came to 14 bases. Germline-derived CDR1 and CDR2 are MNHNS and SASEGT. This CDR3 is built from 15 residues. In DNA form, the CDR3 reads TGTGCCAGCGCCCCCACAGCGGACTCTGGAAACACCATATATTTT. Its protein is CASAPTADSGNTIYF.

The chain is built from TRBV10-2 and TRBJ2-7, with D possibly matching TRBD1 (5 bases). The length of the CDR3 is 14 residues. V was cut by 4 bases and J by 3 bases, with 13 bases left in between. Germline V gene data show CDR1 as WSHSY and CDR2 as SAAADI. The DNA for the CDR3 is TGCGCCAGCAGTGCCGCTGCAACAGGCTACGAGCAGTACTTC. Its protein is CASSAAATGYEQYF.

This clone has more than one count but fewer than ten. The chain links TRBV7-8 to TRBJ2-1, with a possible D match to TRBD2 (6 bases). Trimming took 5 bases from V and 2 from J, leaving 13 bases between them. Germline-derived CDR1 and CDR2 are SGHVS and FQNEAQ. This CDR3 region has 15 residues. This CDR3 is CASSVDGGTYNEQFF. The CDR3, as DNA: TGTGCCAGCAGCGTGGACGGGGGAACCTACAATGAGCAGTTCTTC.

Here the CDR3 DNA reads TGCGCCAGCAGCCTAGATATCGGGACAAACTATGGCTACACCTTC. Translated, it gives CASSLDIGTNYGYTF. The chain employs TRBV4-1 and TRBJ1-2, with a tentative D call TRBD1 (6 bases). V gave up 4 bases and J gave up 2 bases, with 14 bases separating them. The CDR3 totals 15 residues. Germline CDR1 and CDR2: MGHRA and YSYEKL.